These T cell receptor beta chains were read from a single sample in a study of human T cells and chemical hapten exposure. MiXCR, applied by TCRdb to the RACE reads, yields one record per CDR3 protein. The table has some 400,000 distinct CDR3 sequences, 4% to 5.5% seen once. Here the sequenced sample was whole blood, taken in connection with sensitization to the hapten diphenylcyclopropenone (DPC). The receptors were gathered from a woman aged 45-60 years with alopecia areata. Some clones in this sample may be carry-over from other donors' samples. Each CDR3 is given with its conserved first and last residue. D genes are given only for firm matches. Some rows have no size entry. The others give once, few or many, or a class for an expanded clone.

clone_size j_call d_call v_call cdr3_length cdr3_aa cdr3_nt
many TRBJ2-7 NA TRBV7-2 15 CASSPGLPTPSEQYF TGTGCCAGCAGCCCGGGACTCCCGACCCCCTCCGAGCAGTACTTC
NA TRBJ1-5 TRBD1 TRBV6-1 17 CASLPGQGLEGNQPQHF TGTGCCAGCCTCCCGGGACAGGGTCTCGAGGGCAATCAGCCCCAGCATTTT
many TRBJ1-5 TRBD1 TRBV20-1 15 CSVLRQGRGNQPQHF TGCAGTGTTCTGAGACAGGGTCGAGGCAATCAGCCCCAGCATTTT
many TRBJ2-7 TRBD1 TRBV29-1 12 CSVGGQGNEQYF TGCAGCGTGGGGGGACAGGGGAACGAGCAGTACTTC
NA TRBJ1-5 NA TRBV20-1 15 CSAPLGLAKGQPQHF TGCAGTGCTCCTTTGGGACTGGCGAAGGGACAGCCCCAGCATTTT
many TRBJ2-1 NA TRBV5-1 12 CASSLERYEQFF TGCGCCAGCAGCTTGGAACGCTATGAGCAGTTCTTC
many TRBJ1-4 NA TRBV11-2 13 CASSLPGGEKLFF TGTGCCAGCAGCTTACCGGGGGGAGAAAAACTGTTTTTT
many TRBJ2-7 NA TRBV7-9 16 CASSPRQGPSSYEQYF TGTGCCAGCAGCCCGCGTCAGGGCCCGAGCTCCTACGAGCAGTACTTC
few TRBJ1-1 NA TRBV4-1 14 CASSLFELNTEAFF TGCGCCAGCAGCCTTTTCGAGTTGAACACTGAAGCTTTCTTT
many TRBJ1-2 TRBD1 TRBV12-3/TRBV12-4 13 CASTPGTVYGYTF TGTGCCAGCACTCCCGGGACAGTCTATGGCTACACCTTC
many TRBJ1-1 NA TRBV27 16 CASSFRTGSSNTEAFF TGTGCCAGCAGTTTCCGGACGGGATCCTCGAACACTGAAGCTTTCTTT
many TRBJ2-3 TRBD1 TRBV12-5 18 CASGLAISLTGVQDTQYF TGTGCTAGTGGTTTGGCCATAAGCTTAACAGGGGTGCAAGATACGCAGTATTTT
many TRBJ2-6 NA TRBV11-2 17 CASSLRTGTPRASVLTF TGTGCCAGCAGCTTAAGAACCGGGACACCCCGTGCAAGTGTCCTGACTTTC
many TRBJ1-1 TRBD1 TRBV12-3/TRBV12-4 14 CASRFGTGVAEAFF TGTGCCAGCCGCTTCGGGACAGGGGTGGCTGAAGCTTTCTTT
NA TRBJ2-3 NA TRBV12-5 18 CASGLTRDGRTSTDTQYF TGTGCTAGTGGTTTAACCCGGGACGGCAGGACTAGCACAGATACGCAGTATTTT
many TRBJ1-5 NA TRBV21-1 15 CASSKGLEGDQPQHF TGTGCCAGCAGCAAAGGGTTGGAGGGGGATCAGCCCCAGCATTTT
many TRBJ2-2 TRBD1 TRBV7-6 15 CASSLGTGGIGELFF TGTGCCAGCAGCTTGGGGACAGGGGGCATCGGGGAGCTGTTTTTT
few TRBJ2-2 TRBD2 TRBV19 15 CATTGTSGGAGELFF TGTGCCACTACCGGGACTAGCGGGGGGGCAGGGGAGCTGTTTTTT
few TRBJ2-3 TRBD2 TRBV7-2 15 CASSLGLAGGHTQYF TGTGCCAGCAGCCTAGGACTAGCGGGAGGGCATACGCAGTATTTT
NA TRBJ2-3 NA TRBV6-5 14 CASSQQGGADTQYF TGTGCCAGCAGTCAACAGGGAGGGGCAGATACGCAGTATTTT
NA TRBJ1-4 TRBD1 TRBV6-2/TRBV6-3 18 CASSYPWIGDRWEEKLFF TGTGCCAGCAGTTACCCCTGGATAGGGGACAGGTGGGAAGAAAAACTGTTTTTT
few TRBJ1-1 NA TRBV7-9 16 CASSPRAPGMNTEAFF TGTGCCAGCAGCCCCCGGGCCCCCGGAATGAACACTGAAGCTTTCTTT
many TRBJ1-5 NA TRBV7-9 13 CASSPGAHQPQHF TGTGCCAGCAGCCCAGGGGCCCATCAGCCCCAGCATTTT
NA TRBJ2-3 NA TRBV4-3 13 CASSQHLLNTQYF TGCGCCAGCAGCCAGCATCTACTAAATACGCAGTATTTT
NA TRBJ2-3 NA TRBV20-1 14 CSARGAGATDTQYF TGCAGTGCTAGAGGGGCGGGGGCCACAGATACGCAGTATTTT
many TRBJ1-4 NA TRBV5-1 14 CASSLSRANEKLFF TGCGCCAGCAGCTTGTCACGGGCTAATGAAAAACTGTTTTTT
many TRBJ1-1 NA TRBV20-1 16 CSARDRWGGAGTEAFF TGCAGTGCTAGAGATCGGTGGGGGGGTGCGGGCACTGAAGCTTTCTTT
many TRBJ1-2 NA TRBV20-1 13 CSAETVGTYGYTF TGCAGTGCAGAAACAGTGGGTACCTATGGCTACACCTTC
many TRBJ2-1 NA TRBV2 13 CASSESPYNEQFF TGTGCCAGCAGTGAAAGTCCGTACAATGAGCAGTTCTTC
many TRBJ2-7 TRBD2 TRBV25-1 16 CASSPPGTSGRVPQYF TGTGCCAGCAGTCCCCCGGGGACTAGCGGGAGGGTGCCCCAGTACTTC
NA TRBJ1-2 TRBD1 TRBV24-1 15 CATSEGTGGVDGYTF TGTGCCACCAGTGAAGGGACAGGGGGGGTAGATGGCTACACCTTC
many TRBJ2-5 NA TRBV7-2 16 CASSLIGSNGKETQYF TGTGCCAGCAGCTTAATTGGCAGCAACGGAAAAGAGACCCAGTACTTC
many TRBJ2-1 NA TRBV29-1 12 CSVRVGAQEQFF TGCAGCGTACGGGTGGGGGCGCAAGAGCAGTTCTTC
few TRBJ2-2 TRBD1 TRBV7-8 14 CASSPGTGTGKLFF TGTGCCAGCAGCCCCGGGACAGGGACAGGGAAGCTGTTTTTT
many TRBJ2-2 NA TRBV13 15 CASSPGQRWTGELFF TGTGCCAGCAGCCCCGGACAGAGGTGGACCGGGGAGCTGTTTTTT
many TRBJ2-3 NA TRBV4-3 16 CASSPEGAGGTDTQYF TGCGCCAGCAGCCCGGAGGGGGCGGGGGGTACAGATACGCAGTATTTT
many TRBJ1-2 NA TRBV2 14 CASSEGPANYGYTF TGTGCCAGCAGTGAAGGGCCAGCTAACTATGGCTACACCTTC
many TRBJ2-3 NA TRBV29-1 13 CSVELDPNDTQYF TGCAGCGTTGAGCTGGACCCTAACGATACGCAGTATTTT
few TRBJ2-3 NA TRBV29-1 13 CSVRASGTDTQYF TGCAGCGTTAGGGCTAGCGGCACAGATACGCAGTATTTT
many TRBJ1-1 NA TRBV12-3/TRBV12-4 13 CASSFFENTEAFF TGTGCCAGCAGTTTTTTCGAGAACACTGAAGCTTTCTTT
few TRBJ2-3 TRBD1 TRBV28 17 CASIGFSGGLTTDTQYF TGTGCCAGCATTGGTTTTTCAGGGGGCCTCACCACAGATACGCAGTATTTT
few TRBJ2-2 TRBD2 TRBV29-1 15 CSVRASGANTGELFF TGCAGCGTTCGAGCTAGCGGGGCGAACACCGGGGAGCTGTTTTTT